The source of this TCR beta chain is a study of metastatic and nonmetastatic thyroid tumors. About the research overall: For malignant and benign thyroid patients, tumor or nodule tissue and blood were the sources whose repertoires were compared.

This clone was seen many times. Its antigen is as yet unknown. Prior to thyroid surgery, none of the patients had received any treatment. As originally analysed: A papillary thyroid cancer distant-metastasis classifier was built from CDR3 differences across clinicopathological groups. Via MiXCR, TCRdb re-called the PCR reads. None of the V and J calls come from the authors' own analysis; TCRdb made them. Of some 31,000 clones in the sample, approximately 7.4% were seen once. Study-wide results and limits: Malignant thyroid tumors reportedly exceeded benign nodules significantly in TCR beta diversity, with the difference appearing in blood and tumor.

Input material: blood. This TCR derives from a female donor with papillary thyroid cancer or a benign thyroid nodule (not recorded which). Some clones in this sample may be carry-over from other donors' samples.

CDR3 amino acids: CASSDWGDIQYF. CDR3 in DNA: TGTGCCAGCTCGGATTGGGGGGACATTCAGTACTTC. The chain has TRBV18 and TRBJ2-4; a possible D gene is TRBD2 (6 bases). This CDR3 spans 12 amino acids. Germline V gives CDR1 KGHSH, CDR2 LQKENI. The V end lost 6 bases, the J end lost 8 bases, and 11 bases lay between the germline ends.